Below, 17 T cell receptor beta chains from the same sample are listed, as sequenced in a study of cytomegalovirus exposure and HLA in healthy donors. Clones were sequenced by immunoSEQ multiplex PCR, and TCRdb holds only the in-frame ones, with some missing. Of about 190,000 clones in the sample, roughly 83% were seen once. The sequenced sample was PBMCs. The receptor source for this set is a woman aged 18-30 years in good health and CMV-seronegative.

This chain uses TRBV6-5 with TRBJ2-7; 12 positions agree with TRBD1. Germline V gene data show CDR1 as MNHEY and CDR2 as SVGAGI. The CDR3 runs 14 residues. The ends lost 2 bases at V and 9 bases at J; junction bases unmatched: 5. CDR3 amino acids: CASSYRDRGRGQYF. The CDR3 bases are TGTGCCAGCAGTTACAGGGACAGGGGGCGCGGGCAGTACTTC.

V is TRBV4-2 and J is TRBJ1-5; weak D call: TRBD1 (6 bases). There are 15 residues in the CDR3. Germline lookup yields CDR1 LGHNA and CDR2 YNFKEQ. Trimming took 4 bases from V and 4 from J, leaving 14 bases between them. Here the CDR3 DNA reads TGTGCCAGCAGCCCCTGGGGGGGCCAAAATCAGCCCCAGCATTTT. This translates into CASSPWGGQNQPQHF.

The chain joins TRBV7-9 to TRBJ1-2, with 7 bases aligning to TRBD1. Per the germline V gene, CDR1 is SEHNR and CDR2 is FQNEAQ (reference sequence). V gave up 5 bases and J gave up 2 bases; unmatched junction bases: 8. The CDR3 length is 15 residues. The DNA for the CDR3 is TGTGCCAGCAGCCACTGGGACAGTTCCAACTATGGCTACACCTTC. It encodes CASSHWDSSNYGYTF. Drawing the rest from reference TRBV7-9 and TRBJ1-2, the complete variable domain is DTGVSQNPRHKITKRGQNVTFRCDPISEHNRLYWYRQTLGQGPEFLTYFQNEAQLEKSRLLSDRFSAERPKGSFSTLEIQRTEQGDSAMYLCASSHWDSSNYGYTFGSGTRLTVV.

This chain uses TRBV7-9 with TRBJ2-7, with a weak D call TRBD1 (6 bases). The CDR3 runs to 15 residues. The germline V gene encodes CDR1 SEHNR and CDR2 FQNEAQ (reference sequence). V lost 0 bases and J lost 9, with 18 bases in between. Here the CDR3 DNA reads TGTGCCAGCAGCTTAGCCGGACAGCCCCCCTACCGGCAGTACTTC. Protein sequence: CASSLAGQPPYRQYF.

The CDR3: CASSPSLETQYF. CDR3 DNA sequence: TGTGCCAGCTCACCGAGCTTAGAGACCCAGTACTTC. The rearrangement joins TRBV18 to TRBJ2-5; D is uncertain. The V end lost 3 bases, the J end lost 4 bases, and 6 bases lay between the germline ends. The CDR3 sequence is 12 residues long. Germline CDR1 is KGHSH and CDR2 is LQKENI.

The sample holds a few counts of this clone. The genes are TRBV7-9 and TRBJ2-7, with a weak D call TRBD1 (6 bases). V lost 0 bases and J 6 bases, leaving 9 bases between the germline ends. Germline V gene data show CDR1 as SEHNR and CDR2 as FQNEAQ (reference sequence). There are 13 residues in the CDR3. The CDR3 protein is CASSLAAGVEQYF. In DNA form, the CDR3 reads TGTGCCAGCAGCTTAGCCGCAGGGGTCGAGCAGTACTTC.

Only one count was recorded for this clone. This sequence joins TRBV9 and TRBJ2-3; TRBD1 agrees at 8 bases. The CDR3 extends over 15 amino acids. CDR1 SGDLS and CDR2 YYNGEE come from the germline V gene. V trimming: 3 bases; J trimming: 3 bases; junction bases outside the gene matches: 6. The CDR3 DNA follows: TGTGCCAGCAGCGCGACCACAGGGGGGACAGATACGCAGTATTTT. Amino acid sequence: CASSATTGGTDTQYF.

This chain joins TRBV28 and TRBJ1-2, with 8 positions matching TRBD1. The CDR3 contains 13 residues. Germline V lookup: CDR1 MDHEN, CDR2 SYDVKM. The CDR3 protein is CALNTGGHYGYTF. The CDR3 DNA sequence: TGTGCTCTAAATACAGGGGGACACTATGGCTACACCTTC.

This chain connects TRBV7-2 to TRBJ1-5; a possible D gene is TRBD1 (6 bases). From germline, CDR1 is SGHTA and CDR2 FQGNSA. CDR3 size: 13 residues. Trimming removed 3 bases from V and 6 bases from J, with 9 bases in between. Here the CDR3 reads CASSFRGGQPQHF. The CDR3 nucleotides are TGTGCCAGCAGCTTCAGGGGTGGTCAGCCCCAGCATTTT.

The chain carries TRBV30 and TRBJ2-2; tentative D call: TRBD1 (5 bases). CDR1 and CDR2 (germline): GTSNPN, SVGIG (reference sequence). V lost 2 bases and J lost 5, with 15 bases in between. This CDR3 region has 15 residues. CDR3 coding DNA: TGTGCCTGGAGTTTACAGGCCCTATCGACCGGGGAGCTGTTTTTT. Translation: CAWSLQALSTGELFF.

The chain couples TRBV19 to TRBJ1-2; 7 bases are a match to TRBD1. The CDR3 extends over 18 amino acids. The germline CDR1 and CDR2 sequences are LNHDA and SQIVND (reference sequence). After removal of 6 bases from V and 6 bases from J, the junction contained 22 bases not matched to a gene. The CDR3: CASRKARIRDRLPHGYTF. The CDR3 DNA sequence: TGTGCCAGTAGAAAGGCCCGTATTCGGGACAGACTCCCCCATGGCTACACCTTC. Full variable domain (remainder filled in from reference TRBV19 and TRBJ1-2): DGGITQSPKYLFRKEGQNVTLSCEQNLNHDAMYWYRQDPGQGLRLIYYSQIVNDFQKGDIAEGYSVSREKKESFPLTVTSAQKNPTAFYLCASRKARIRDRLPHGYTFGSGTRLTVV.

The rearrangement joins TRBV5-4 to TRBJ1-1; no clear D. Germline CDR1 SGHNT, CDR2 YYREEE (reference sequence). The germline V and J ends were trimmed by 4 bases and 1 base, with 14 bases remaining between them. The CDR3 length is 15 residues. CDR3 coding DNA: TGTGCCAGCAGCCCACAGAGCAGAAGGAACACTGAAGCTTTCTTT. Translating gives CASSPQSRRNTEAFF.

The rearrangement links TRBV29-1 to TRBJ2-1; the match to TRBD1 covers 11 bases. Germline V lookup: CDR1 SQVTM, CDR2 ANQGSEA. Unmatched junction bases numbered 16, after V lost 5 bases and J lost 4 bases. The CDR3 length is 18 residues. This CDR3 is CSVKPGTGGLLNYNEQFF. The CDR3 DNA sequence: TGCAGCGTTAAGCCCGGGACAGGGGGACTGTTGAATTACAATGAGCAGTTCTTC.

V is TRBV5-1 and J is TRBJ1-1, with TRBD1 matching over 8 bases. Germline CDR1 SGHRS, CDR2 YFSETQ. The CDR3 runs 16 residues. V trimming: 4 bases; J trimming: 0 bases; junction bases outside the gene matches: 8. CDR3 loop: CASSTSTGVLNTEAFF. Here the CDR3 DNA reads TGCGCCAGCAGCACTTCGACAGGGGTCTTGAACACTGAAGCTTTCTTT.

The gene calls are TRBV6-4 and TRBJ2-1; 7 bases are shared with TRBD1. Trimming cost V 5 bases and J 7 bases; bases outside gene matches: 17. CDR1 is MRHNA and CDR2 is SNTAGT in the germline V gene. The length of the CDR3 is 17 residues. CDR3 bases: TGTGCCAGCAGTAACTGGACCACAGGGGATAAGCTTAATGAGCAGTTCTTC. Protein product: CASSNWTTGDKLNEQFF.

The chain is built from TRBV6-1 and TRBJ1-2; 9 bases match TRBD1. This CDR3 has 17 amino acids. The V and J ends lost 0 bases and 5 bases, in that order; junction bases with no gene match: 10. Germline values: CDR1 MNHNS, CDR2 SASEGT. The CDR3 region is CASSEAPKGQGLYGYTF. The CDR3 coding sequence is TGTGCCAGCAGTGAAGCCCCCAAGGGACAGGGATTGTATGGCTACACCTTC.

A few counts support this clone. The chain links TRBV5-4 to TRBJ1-1; a weak D match, TRBD1 (6 bases). Germline values: CDR1 SGHNT, CDR2 YYREEE (reference sequence). V was clipped by 3 bases and J by 5 bases, with 17 bases between them. The CDR3 contains 15 residues. In nucleotides, the CDR3 is TGTGCCAGCAGCTCCACAGGGCAGGGTGAGACTGAAGCTTTCTTT. Amino acids: CASSSTGQGETEAFF.